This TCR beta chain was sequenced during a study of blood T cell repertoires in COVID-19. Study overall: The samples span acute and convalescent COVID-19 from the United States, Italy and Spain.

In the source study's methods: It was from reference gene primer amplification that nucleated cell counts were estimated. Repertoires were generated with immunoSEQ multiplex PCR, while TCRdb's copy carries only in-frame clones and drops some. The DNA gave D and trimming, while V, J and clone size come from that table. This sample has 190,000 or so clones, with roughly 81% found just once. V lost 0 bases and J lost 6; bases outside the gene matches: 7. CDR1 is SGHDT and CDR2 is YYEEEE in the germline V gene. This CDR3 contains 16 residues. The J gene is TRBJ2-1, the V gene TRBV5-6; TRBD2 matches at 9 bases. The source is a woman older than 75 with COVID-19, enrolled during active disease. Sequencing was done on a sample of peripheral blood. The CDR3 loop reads CASSLGIAGGLNEQFF. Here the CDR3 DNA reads TGTGCCAGCAGCTTGGGGATTGCGGGGGGGCTCAATGAGCAGTTCTTC.